The 18 T cell receptor beta chains given below trace back to one sample, sequenced in a study of lymphopenia after photon versus proton radiotherapy. Clones were read by immunoSEQ multiplex PCR, and TCRdb kept only the in-frame ones, dropping some. Seen here are roughly 67,000 clones, approximately 91% observed once, and the top ten hold 2.9%. The sequencing used peripheral blood, collected from a patient treated with photon-based radiotherapy. The origin of the receptors is a woman between 65 and 79 years old with pancreatic cancer.

This clone was counted once. The rearrangement joins TRBV5-1 to TRBJ2-1; TRBD2 aligns across 13 bases. The germline CDR1 and CDR2 sequences are SGHRS and YFSETQ. V shed 3 bases and J 4 bases; nucleotides not matched to a gene: 4. The CDR3 sequence is 16 residues long. CDR3 loop: CASSSGTSGTYNEQFF. The CDR3 nucleotides are TGCGCCAGCAGCTCAGGGACTAGCGGGACATACAATGAGCAGTTCTTC.

This rearrangement joins TRBV6-6 to TRBJ2-7; D may be TRBD1 (6 bases). Germline assignment: CDR1 MNHNY and CDR2 SVGAGI (reference sequence). The CDR3 has 15 amino acids. The V end lost 8 bases, the J end lost 0 bases, and 17 bases lay between the germline ends. The CDR3 region is CASALPATGSYEQYF. The CDR3 coding sequence is TGTGCCAGCGCCCTGCCCGCGACAGGCTCCTACGAGCAGTACTTC.

The chain links TRBV25-1 to TRBJ2-1, with 7 bases aligning to TRBD2. Germline V lookup: CDR1 MGHDK, CDR2 SYGVNS. With 11 bases clipped from V and 0 bases from J, the junction kept 7 bases outside the gene matches. This CDR3 contains 14 residues. The CDR3 DNA sequence: TGTGCCTGGGGAGGGGACTCCTCCTACAATGAGCAGTTCTTC. It specifies CAWGGDSSYNEQFF.

The chain recombines TRBV7-6 with TRBJ1-1, with 7 bases identical to TRBD1. The CDR3 has 20 residues. V was pared by 1 base and J by 1 base, with 18 bases of the junction left unmatched. Germline CDR1 and CDR2: SGHVS and FNYEAQ. The CDR3 protein is CASSLDASLGQSGGNTEAFF. The CDR3 nucleotides are TGTGCCAGCAGCTTAGACGCCTCACTGGGACAGTCTGGGGGGAACACTGAAGCTTTCTTT.

This chain uses TRBV27 with TRBJ1-2, with 10 bases that match TRBD1. J was trimmed by 6 bases and V by 6 bases; bases with no gene match: 4. Germline CDR1 MNHEY, CDR2 SMNVEV (reference sequence). The CDR3 has 13 amino acids. CDR3 sequence (DNA): TGTGCCAGCAGAGCGACAGGGGGCCATGGCTACACCTTC. This encodes CASRATGGHGYTF.

CDR3 protein: CASGEETQYF. As DNA, the CDR3 is TGTGCCAGTGGTGAAGAGACCCAGTACTTC. The chain is built from TRBV6-5 and TRBJ2-5; D unclear. The CDR3 totals 10 residues. Deletions cut 9 bases from V and 3 bases from J, with 5 bases between. Germline V lookup: CDR1 MNHEY, CDR2 SVGAGI.

This chain uses TRBV9 with TRBJ1-1; D not resolved. The CDR3 sequence is 15 residues long. The V gene's germline CDR1 is SGDLS and CDR2 YYNGEE. V shed 0 bases and J shed 2 bases, with 11 bases lying between them. The CDR3 region is CASSVVPDSNTEAFF. The DNA of the CDR3 is TGTGCCAGCAGCGTAGTGCCAGATTCTAACACTGAAGCTTTCTTT.

This clone is a singleton in its sample. The gene calls are TRBV9 and TRBJ2-7, with 10 bases aligning to TRBD2. This CDR3 is 15 amino acids long. CDR1 and CDR2 from the germline V gene are SGDLS and YYNGEE. The ends lost 4 bases at V and 3 bases at J; junction bases unmatched: 7. The CDR3 DNA sequence: TGTGCCAGCAGCCCAGGACTAGCGGAAGTCTACGAGCAGTACTTC. Its translation: CASSPGLAEVYEQYF.

The V and J genes are TRBV7-2 and TRBJ1-5; tentative D call: TRBD1 (5 bases). CDR1 is SGHTA, CDR2 FQGNSA, per germline. V was shortened by 5 bases and J by 6 bases, with 14 bases between the two germline ends. This CDR3 comprises 14 residues. This CDR3 is CASSPQGLGQPQHF. The CDR3, as DNA: TGTGCCAGCAGCCCCCAGGGTCTAGGTCAGCCCCAGCATTTT.

The V call is TRBV4-2, the J call TRBJ2-1, with TRBD2 matching over 10 bases. Germline CDR1 is LGHNA and CDR2 is YNFKEQ. Germline trimming cut 0 bases from V and 6 bases from J; bases unmatched to any gene: 14. This CDR3 has 19 amino acids. CDR3 DNA: TGTGCCAGCAGCCAAGATAGGATGCTAGCGGGAGCATATGGCAATGAGCAGTTCTTC. Translation gives CASSQDRMLAGAYGNEQFF.

V gene TRBV27 combines with J gene TRBJ2-7; 14 positions agree with TRBD2. CDR3 length: 19 residues. With V trimmed by 6 bases and J by 2 bases, 15 bases remained unmatched. The germline V gene encodes CDR1 MNHEY and CDR2 SMNVEV (reference sequence). CDR3 in DNA: TGTGCCAGCAGCCCTCTGGCCCCTGGGACTAGCGGGAGACCCTACGAGCAGTACTTC. Its protein product is CASSPLAPGTSGRPYEQYF.

This chain connects TRBV6-6 to TRBJ2-7; D gene unclear. Looked up from germline, CDR1 is MNHNY and CDR2 is SVGAGI (reference sequence). The CDR3 totals 14 residues. V lost 1 base to trimming and J lost 6 bases, with 13 bases between them. CDR3 sequence (DNA): TGTGCCAGCAGTTACTGGGATTTCAGGATCGAGCAGTACTTC. Its translation: CASSYWDFRIEQYF.

This chain links TRBV5-1 with TRBJ2-5, with 8 bases lining up with TRBD2. Germline V gives CDR1 SGHRS, CDR2 YFSETQ. The CDR3 is 16 amino acids. V gave up 0 bases and J gave up 1 base; unmatched junction bases: 5. CDR3 in amino acids: CASSLVTSGLQETQYF. CDR3 DNA sequence: TGCGCCAGCAGCTTGGTTACTAGCGGACTCCAAGAGACCCAGTACTTC.

The chain is built from TRBV27 and TRBJ1-4; no clear D. CDR1 MNHEY and CDR2 SMNVEV come from the germline V gene (reference sequence). V lost 6 bases, J lost 8 bases, and 16 bases lay in between. The CDR3 sequence is 14 residues long. The CDR3 DNA reads TGTGCCAGCAGCCGGTTAGGAGGTCTAGAAAAACTGTTTTTT. Protein product: CASSRLGGLEKLFF.

The chain uses TRBV27 and TRBJ2-1; D is possibly TRBD1 or TRBD2 (5 bases each). Germline V lookup: CDR1 MNHEY, CDR2 SMNVEV (reference sequence). V was trimmed by 4 bases and J by 6 bases, leaving 19 bases between them. The CDR3 has 16 amino acids. CDR3 in DNA: TGTGCCAGCAGTTCCCCTCGTGTAGAGGGGAGCAATGAGCAGTTCTTC. Amino acids: CASSSPRVEGSNEQFF.

CDR3 in amino acids: CASSPEATNEQFF. The CDR3 DNA reads TGCGCCAGCAGCCCGGAAGCCACTAATGAGCAGTTCTTC. The chain couples TRBV4-3 to TRBJ2-1; D is undetermined. The germline CDR1 and CDR2 sequences are LGHNA and YSLEER. The CDR3 runs 13 residues. V dropped 4 bases and J dropped 7 bases, with 11 bases sitting between them.

The V gene is TRBV29-1, the J gene TRBJ2-1; either TRBD1 or TRBD2 may supply D (6 bases each). V was pared by 4 bases and J by 7 bases, with 11 bases between. The CDR3 loop spans 12 amino acids. CDR1 and CDR2 from the germline V gene are SQVTM and ANQGSEA. In DNA, the CDR3 is TGCAGCGTTGCGGGGGCTAGTAATGAGCAGTTCTTC. Translated: CSVAGASNEQFF.

The chain couples TRBV28 to TRBJ2-3; tentatively, D is TRBD2 (6 bases). The germline CDR1 and CDR2 sequences are MDHEN and SYDVKM. Trimming cost V 2 bases and J 0 bases, with 9 bases left between them. CDR3 length equals 15 residues. As DNA, the CDR3 is TGTGCCAGCAGTTTAGCGGGATCTAGCACAGATACGCAGTATTTT. It specifies CASSLAGSSTDTQYF.